The 9 T cell receptor beta chains in this list originate from one sample, sequenced in a study of CD8+ T cells in alopecia areata. Treatment of the sample: oral pan-JAK inhibitor, 5-10 mg twice daily. cDNA reverse transcribed from extracted RNA served as the sequencing template. Data came from immunoSEQ multiplex PCR; TCRdb stores just in-frame clones and leaves some out. The sample consists of 110,000 or so clones, 56% of them appearing once. Sample: CD4+ T cells sorted from blood, taken at week 24, from a patient treated with tofacitinib. The receptors come from a human donor with alopecia areata.

This chain joins TRBV2 and TRBJ2-7; D gene uncertain. The CDR3 totals 11 residues. V lost 6 bases and J 4 bases, leaving 7 bases between the germline ends. Germline assignment: CDR1 SNHLY and CDR2 FYNNEI. The CDR3 loop reads CASSANYEQYF. CDR3 DNA: TGTGCCAGCAGCGCGAATTACGAGCAGTACTTC.

The gene calls are TRBV11-2 and TRBJ2-2; D not certain. The CDR3 spans 13 residues. V was pared by 10 bases and J by 1 base, with 10 bases between. Germline CDR1 and CDR2: SGHAT and FQNNGV. Here the CDR3 DNA reads TGTGCCATCTCCCGACAGAACACCGGGGAGCTGTTTTTT. It translates to CAISRQNTGELFF.

V is TRBV15 and J is TRBJ1-2; TRBD1 is a possible D gene (5 bases). V lost 0 bases, J lost 4 bases, and 15 bases lay in between. Germline V gene data show CDR1 as LNHNV and CDR2 as YYDKDF (reference sequence). This CDR3 has 16 residues. For the CDR3, the DNA is TGTGCCACCAGCAGAGATCGGGGGAGGGCTGGCTATGGCTACACCTTC. The encoded protein is CATSRDRGRAGYGYTF.

The rearrangement links TRBV2 to TRBJ2-1; tentatively, D is TRBD2 (6 bases). Germline lookup yields CDR1 SNHLY and CDR2 FYNNEI. This CDR3 is built from 17 residues. V lost 5 bases to trimming and J lost 8 bases, with 25 bases between them. The CDR3 sequence: CASSRTPPGKGLDEQFF. CDR3 bases: TGTGCCAGCAGTAGGACTCCCCCGGGGAAGGGACTCGATGAGCAGTTCTTC.

This clone is labeled medium-sized. The chain couples TRBV10-3 to TRBJ1-2, with a possible D match to TRBD1 (5 bases). V was trimmed by 6 bases and J by 2 bases, leaving 10 bases between them. The length of the CDR3 is 13 residues. Germline loops: CDR1 ENHRY, CDR2 SYGVKD. CDR3 DNA: TGTGCCATCAGGGAGGGGAGGAACTATGGCTACACCTTC. This gives the protein CAIREGRNYGYTF.

The rearrangement uses TRBV29-1 and TRBJ2-3, with 7 bases matching TRBD2. V shed 6 bases, J shed 4 bases, and the junction held 10 bases outside the gene matches. Germline lookup yields CDR1 SQVTM and CDR2 ANQGSEA. This CDR3 region has 14 residues. For the CDR3, the DNA is TGCAGCGTCCCCCAGCGGGGCAAGGCAGATACGCAGTATTTT. Protein: CSVPQRGKADTQYF.

This chain connects TRBV7-6 to TRBJ1-6; TRBD1 matches 9 bases. After removal of 5 bases from V and 7 bases from J, the junction contained 6 bases not matched to a gene. Looked up from germline, CDR1 is SGHVS and CDR2 is FNYEAQ. This CDR3 is 15 amino acids long. The CDR3 nucleotides are TGTGCCAGCAGCCCCCGGACAGGGGTAAATTCACCCCTCCACTTT. This gives the protein CASSPRTGVNSPLHF. The full variable domain, rest sourced from reference TRBV7-6 and TRBJ1-6, is GAGVSQSPRYKVTKRGQDVALRCDPISGHVSLYWYRQALGQGPEFLTYFNYEAQQDKSGLPNDRFSAERPEGSISTLTIQRTEQRDSAMYRCASSPRTGVNSPLHFGNGTRLTVT.

The chain couples TRBV7-6 to TRBJ1-5; possible D gene TRBD1, 5 bases. Germline CDR1 reads SGHVS; CDR2 reads FNYEAQ. The ends were cut back, 5 bases at V and 4 bases at J, with 15 bases in the middle. The CDR3 contains 15 residues. DNA of the CDR3: TGTGCCAGCAGCCTCCAATCAGGGCTTAATCAGCCCCAGCATTTT. It translates to CASSLQSGLNQPQHF.

J is TRBJ1-2 and V is TRBV4-1; maybe TRBD1 (6 bases). CDR3 length equals 13 residues. Germline V CDR1 and CDR2: MGHRA, YSYEKL. V was trimmed by 1 base and J by 5 bases, leaving 8 bases between them. CDR3 sequence: CASSQGGGYGYTF. The CDR3 DNA sequence: TGCGCCAGCAGCCAAGGAGGGGGTTATGGCTACACCTTC.